The following is a T cell receptor (beta chain) sequence with its context. Its antigen is still unknown. One base away there is no much larger clone; base qualities are not given. The sample originates from a study of vaccination effects on CD4 cells after COVID-19 (dated by TCRdb to between 2020 and 2023). Notes on the research overall: In the ViraFEST assay, PBMC were stimulated with viral peptide pools, and antigen-specific CD4+ T cell clonotypes were then identified by expansion using TCR sequencing. Some 2.2 million PBMC per well were cultured in IMDM with about 5% human AB serum, 9 to 10 IU/ml IL-2 and gentamicin, plus 10 ug/ml peptides. Samples were taken from three convalescent patients early (day +14) and late (day +241, +227, +161 respectively) after vaccination. Altogether, 10 COVID-19 convalescent patients and several SARS-CoV-2-naive healthy vaccine recipients made up the full study. Cultures from other donors in the study were sequenced using the Oncomine TCR Beta short-read assay on an Illumina iSeq 100. SARS-CoV-2 spike-specific CD4+ TCR repertoires were compared before and after mRNA vaccination in COVID-19 convalescent patients and in infection-naive vaccine recipients. Across the study, the median time from the second dose to post-vaccine sampling was 72 days (range 14 to 241).

After around ten days of culture, CD4+ T cells were isolated with the EasySep CD4+ T cell isolation kit. Convalescent patients had PCR-confirmed SARS-CoV-2 infection between March and December 2020, before Alpha, Beta and Delta variants emerged in the United States. Each participant received two doses of an mRNA SARS-CoV-2 vaccine, either BNT162b2 or mRNA-1273. Half of the culture medium was replaced with fresh IL-2-containing medium on days 3 and 7. Unless noted otherwise, every peptide stimulation condition was grown in triplicate wells. Using Ficoll-Paque Plus gradient centrifugation, PBMC were separated from whole blood and then either used fresh or cryopreserved at -140C. The QIAamp micro DNA kit was used to extract genomic DNA from the cultured CD4+ T cells. The CDR3 spans 14 residues, from the cysteine through the phenylalanine. Here the CDR3 DNA is all that survives: 42 bases in frame from base 1. CDR1 SGHNT and CDR2 YENEEA were looked up in the germline V gene. Relative to germline, V is missing 4 bases and J is missing 5 bases, with 7 bases of the junction outside any gene match.

Findings and caveats that apply to the study as a whole: For convalescent patients, new clones induced by the vaccine made up most of the post-vaccine spike-reactive repertoire, and these new clones were largely distinct from the clones induced by infection. At late post-vaccination timepoints, both infection-induced and vaccine-induced clones showed marked clonal contraction, consistent with waning T cell responses. The study was limited by a small number of convalescent patients, and early post-infection timepoints were lacking.

Library method: the immunoSEQ multiplex PCR assay. DNA from the cultured, isolated CD4+ T cells was subjected to TCR beta CDR3 sequencing. In the paper's pipeline: The analysis removed non-productive TCR sequences, trimmed reads to the CDR3 region, and retained only CDR3s that were 7 or more amino acids long. The MANAFEST web app was used to pick out antigen-specific clonotypes by comparing their expansion in peptide wells with that in reference cultures. Positive clones required FDR<0.05 expansion versus reference and all other wells, odds ratio above 5, and frequency above 0.1% in two replicate wells. Cross-reactive clonotypes were defined as significantly expanded in SARS-CoV-2 spike wells and in at least one common cold coronavirus spike condition. CDR3 similarity was assessed by Levenshtein distance with the stringdist R package, and unrooted trees were built with ape in R 3.6.1. The clones in this table, taken by TCRdb from immuneACCESS, are in-frame only. Not every clone is retained; where verified, under half of the shortfall comes from an unresolved V gene, and the cause of the rest is unknown. Clonal size and the V and J genes are those of that table, whereas D and trimming came from the DNA. This sample lists around 50,000 clones; around 80% were detected once. 5% to 5.5% of the sample lies in the top ten.

The sequences come from CD4+ T cells from PBMCs cultured without peptide, collected after COVID-19 vaccination. The origin of this receptor is a human donor who had a prior SARS-CoV-2 infection. The rearrangement joined TRBV11-3 to TRBJ1-1, with 7 bases in between that match TRBD1. The CDR3 is CASSSGQAATEAFF. The DNA is as follows: TGTGCCAGCAGCTCAGGACAGGCCGCGACTGAAGCTTTCTTT.